This TCR beta chain comes out of a study of CD8 T cells in ankylosing spondylitis. Broader study findings: Among TCR beta sequences, a motif of under 10 highly homologous variants appeared characteristic of ankylosing spondylitis blood. Some of the motif variants had earlier been found in reactive arthritis patients' fluid and blood.

Preparation of TCR beta libraries was done by quantitative 5'-RACE with molecular barcodes. Each CDR3 protein is one row after TCRdb ran MiXCR on the 5' RACE reads. This table has 750,000 to 850,000 distinct CDR3 sequences, around 11% appearing once. The CDR3 is made up of 16 amino acids. V was trimmed by 1 base and J by 3 bases, leaving 19 bases between them. The germline V gene has CDR1 DFQATT and CDR2 SNEGSKA (reference sequence). This clonotype was seen many times. Its antigen is currently unknown. V and J are TRBV20-1 and TRBJ2-7; D tentatively fits TRBD1 or TRBD2 (5 bases each). Sequences were obtained from blood, either unsorted or a sorted T cell fraction (not recorded which). This receptor was taken from a male donor with ankylosing spondylitis. The CDR3 is CSARAGTGWGYYEQYF. The CDR3 DNA reads as TGCAGTGCTAGAGCGGGGACGGGATGGGGATACTACGAGCAGTACTTC.